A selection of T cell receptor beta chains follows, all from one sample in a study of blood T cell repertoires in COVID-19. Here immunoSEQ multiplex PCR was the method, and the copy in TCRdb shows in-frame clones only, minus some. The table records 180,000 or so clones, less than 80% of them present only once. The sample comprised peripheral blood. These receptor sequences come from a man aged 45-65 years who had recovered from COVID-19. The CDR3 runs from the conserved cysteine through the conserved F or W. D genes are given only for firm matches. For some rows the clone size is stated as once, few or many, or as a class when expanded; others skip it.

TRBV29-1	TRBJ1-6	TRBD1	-	TGCAGCGTCTATCCGGGACAGGGGTCTTCACCCCTCCACTTT	CSVYPGQGSSPLHF
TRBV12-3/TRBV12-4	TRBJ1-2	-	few	TGTGCCAGCAGTCAAAGACAGGACCATGGCTACACCTTC	CASSQRQDHGYTF
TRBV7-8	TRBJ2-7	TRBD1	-	TGTGCCAGCAGCCCACAACCGGGACAGGGGTACGAGCAGTACTTC	CASSPQPGQGYEQYF
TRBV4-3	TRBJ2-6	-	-	TGCGCCAGCAGCCAAGAGTATAAGTGGGCGGGTTCCTCTGGGGCCAACGTCCTGACTTTC	CASSQEYKWAGSSGANVLTF
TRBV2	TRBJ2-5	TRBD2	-	TGTGCCAGCAGGCGGACTAGCGGGGCCCAAGAGACCCAGTACTTC	CASRRTSGAQETQYF
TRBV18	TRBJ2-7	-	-	TGTGCCAGCTCACCACCAGTCAGGGTTGGCGAGCAGTACTTC	CASSPPVRVGEQYF
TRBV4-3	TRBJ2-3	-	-	TGCGCCAGCAGACCACACAACACAGATACGCAGTATTTT	CASRPHNTDTQYF
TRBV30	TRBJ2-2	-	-	TGTGCCTGGAGTTCCAGTCGGACAGATAACACCGGGGAGCTGTTTTTT	CAWSSSRTDNTGELFF
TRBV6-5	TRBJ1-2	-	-	TGTGCCAGCAGTAACCATGCCGACAGGTTCTATGGCTACACCTTC	CASSNHADRFYGYTF
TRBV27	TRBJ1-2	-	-	TGTGCCAGCGGACCTCAGGGCTACTATGGCTACACCTTC	CASGPQGYYGYTF
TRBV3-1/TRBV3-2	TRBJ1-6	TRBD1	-	TGTGCCAGCAGCCCTCGACAGGGAAATTCACCCCTCCACTTT	CASSPRQGNSPLHF
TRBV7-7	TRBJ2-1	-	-	TGTGCCAGCAGCTTAGGGGGTGGGAGTGGGTACAATGAGCAGTTCTTC	CASSLGGGSGYNEQFF
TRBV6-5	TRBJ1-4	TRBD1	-	TGTGCCAGCCGACGGGACAGGGACCCTAATGAAAAACTGTTTTTT	CASRRDRDPNEKLFF
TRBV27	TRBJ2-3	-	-	TGTGCCAGCAGACCCTTCGGAGGGGATACGCAGTATTTT	CASRPFGGDTQYF
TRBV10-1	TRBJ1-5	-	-	TGCGCCAGCAGTGAGTCGCGAGGCGATAGCAATCAGCCCCAGCATTTT	CASSESRGDSNQPQHF
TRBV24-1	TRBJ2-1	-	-	TGTGCCACCAGTGATTTGTCGGTACAGGGAAGGGATGAGCAGTTCTTC	CATSDLSVQGRDEQFF
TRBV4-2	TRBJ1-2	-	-	TGTGCCAGCAGCCAAACAGGGTTAGATGGCTACACCTTC	CASSQTGLDGYTF
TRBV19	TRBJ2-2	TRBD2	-	TGTGCCAGTAGGGATGCCGGGAGCGGGAGAGGTAGCGGGGAGCTGTTTTTT	CASRDAGSGRGSGELFF
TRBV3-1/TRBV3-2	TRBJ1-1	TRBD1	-	TGTGCCAGTCAGGGGGCAAGTAGGAACACTGAAGCTTTCTTT	CASQGASRNTEAFF
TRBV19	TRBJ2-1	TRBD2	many	TGTGCCAGTAGTATAGGGGGGAGGGCTATCAATGAGCAGTTCTTC	CASSIGGRAINEQFF
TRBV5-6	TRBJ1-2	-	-	TGTGCCAGCAGCTCTGGGGGGGTTGGCTACACCTTC	CASSSGGVGYTF
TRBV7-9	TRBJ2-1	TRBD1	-	TGTGCCAGCAGTAGCGGACAGGGAACCTACAATGAGCAGTTCTTC	CASSSGQGTYNEQFF
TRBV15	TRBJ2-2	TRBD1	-	TGTGCCACCAGCAGAGATTGGGGGACAGGGGGTACCGGGGAGCTGTTTTTT	CATSRDWGTGGTGELFF
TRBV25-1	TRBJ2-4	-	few	TGTGCCAGCAGTGATTCTCTAGTAGCCAAAAACATTCAGTACTTC	CASSDSLVAKNIQYF
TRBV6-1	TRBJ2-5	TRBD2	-	TGTGCCAGCAGTGAAGTCTTAACCAGCGGGAGGAGAGAGACCCAGTACTTC	CASSEVLTSGRRETQYF
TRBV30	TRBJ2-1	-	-	TGTGCCTGGACCGGAGACTCCTACAATGAGCAGTTCTTC	CAWTGDSYNEQFF
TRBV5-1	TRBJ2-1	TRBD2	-	TGCGCCAGCAGCTTAGCAGCGGGAGGCAATGAGCAGTTCTTC	CASSLAAGGNEQFF
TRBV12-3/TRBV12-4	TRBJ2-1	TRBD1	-	TGTGCCAGCAGTTTAAGAACTGGGACAGGGCAGTTCTTC	CASSLRTGTGQFF
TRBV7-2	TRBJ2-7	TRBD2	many	TGTGCCAGCAGCGACACCGGGACTAGAAACTACGAGCAGTACTTC	CASSDTGTRNYEQYF
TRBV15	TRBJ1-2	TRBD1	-	TGTGCCACCAGCACCCGACAGGGTCTTTTCTATGGCTACACCTTC	CATSTRQGLFYGYTF
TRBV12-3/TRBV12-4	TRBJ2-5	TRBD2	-	TGTGCCAGCAGTTATCTAGCGGGAGAGACCCAGTACTTC	CASSYLAGETQYF
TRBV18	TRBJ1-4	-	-	TGTGCCAGCTCACGTTCAGGGGATGGAAAACTGTTTTTT	CASSRSGDGKLFF
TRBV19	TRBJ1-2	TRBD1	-	TGTGCCAGTAGTACCCGACAGGGTGGCTACACCTTC	CASSTRQGGYTF
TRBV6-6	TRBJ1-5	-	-	TGTGCCAGCAGTGCCGGGGGGGATGGCAATCAGCCCCAGCATTTT	CASSAGGDGNQPQHF
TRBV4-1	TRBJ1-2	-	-	TGCGCCAGCAGCCAAGCCGGACAGTTTGCGGGCTATGGCTACACCTTC	CASSQAGQFAGYGYTF
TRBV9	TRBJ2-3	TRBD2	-	TGTGCCAGCAGCGTAGACGCGGGAGAACCAGATACGCAGTATTTT	CASSVDAGEPDTQYF
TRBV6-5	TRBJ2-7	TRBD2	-	TGTGCCAGCAGTCGGACTAGCGGGAGTCCCGAGCAGTACTTC	CASSRTSGSPEQYF
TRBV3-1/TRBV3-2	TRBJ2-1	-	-	TGTGCCAGCAGCCCAGGACAATACAATGAGCAGTTCTTC	CASSPGQYNEQFF
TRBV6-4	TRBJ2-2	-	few	TGTGCCAGCAGTGGCGAGTATGCCGGGGAGCTGTTTTTT	CASSGEYAGELFF
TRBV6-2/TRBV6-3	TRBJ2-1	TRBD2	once	TGTGCCAGCAGCTTTAGCGGGAGGGACTCCTACAATGAGCAGTTCTTC	CASSFSGRDSYNEQFF
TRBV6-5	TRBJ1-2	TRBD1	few	TGTGCCAGCAGCAGGGACAGGGAGTTCTACACCTTC	CASSRDREFYTF
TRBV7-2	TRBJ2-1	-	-	TGTGCCAGCAGCTTATTCGACCATACGACGAGGGGAGGAGCCGATGAGCAGTTCTTC	CASSLFDHTTRGGADEQFF
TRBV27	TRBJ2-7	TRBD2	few	TGTGCCAGCAGCCGCAACTCCGGGACTAGCTCCGAGCAGTACTTC	CASSRNSGTSSEQYF
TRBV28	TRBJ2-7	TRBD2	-	TGTGCCAGCAGCCCTAGCGGGACCTACGAGCAGTACTTC	CASSPSGTYEQYF
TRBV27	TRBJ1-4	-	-	TGTGCCAGCAGTGGACAAACTAATGAAAAACTGTTTTTT	CASSGQTNEKLFF